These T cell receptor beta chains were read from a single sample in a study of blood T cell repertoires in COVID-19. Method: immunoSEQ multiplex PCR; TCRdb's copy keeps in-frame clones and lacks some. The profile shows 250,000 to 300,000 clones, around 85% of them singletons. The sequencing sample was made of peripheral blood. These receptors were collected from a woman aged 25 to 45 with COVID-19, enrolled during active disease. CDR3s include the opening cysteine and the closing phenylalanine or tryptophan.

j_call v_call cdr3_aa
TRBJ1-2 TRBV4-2 CASSQETGLGGYTF
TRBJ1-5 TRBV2 CATSQGNNQPQHF
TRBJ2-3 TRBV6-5 CASSYSFGTDTQYF
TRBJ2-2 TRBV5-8 CASSRGTSGLAGELFF
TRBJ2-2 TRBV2 CASILLGTTNTGELFF
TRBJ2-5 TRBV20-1 CSARALETQYF
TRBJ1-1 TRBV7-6 CASSFGDMNTEAFF
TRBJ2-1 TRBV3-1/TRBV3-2 CASSLSNLVEQFF
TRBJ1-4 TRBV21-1 CASNPTDRVSKKLFF
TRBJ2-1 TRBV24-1 CATSDPSGGAYEQFF
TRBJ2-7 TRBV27 CASSPSRGGLTYEQYF
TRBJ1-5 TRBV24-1 CATSQTGLGNQPQHF
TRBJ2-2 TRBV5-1 CASSPRGVDGTGELFF
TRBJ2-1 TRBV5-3 CARSLLNRGVVRNEQFF
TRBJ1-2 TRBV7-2 CASSPYLHREGYTF